The next 10 T cell receptor beta chains were all read from a single sample in a study of blood T cells in healthy people across ages. A J-beta primer mix and a sample-barcoded 5' primer were used in a second PCR of roughly 7 to 12 cycles. One entry per CDR3 protein results from TCRdb running MiXCR on the 5' RACE reads. The sample comprises over 1.5 million distinct CDR3 sequences, around half of which are singletons, and 2.1% rests with the top ten. Material: blood. These receptors came from a woman aged 35 to 49 in good health.

V gene TRBV29-1 combines with J gene TRBJ2-7, with TRBD1 identical over 8 bases. CDR3 length: 16 amino acids. Germline V gene data show CDR1 as SQVTM and CDR2 as ANQGSEA. The V gene end was trimmed by 5 bases and the J gene end by 7 bases; junction bases not matched to a gene: 19. The CDR3 protein is CSVPAPDRGLYNEQYF. As DNA, the CDR3 is TGCAGCGTTCCCGCCCCCGACAGGGGTTTATACAATGAGCAGTACTTC.

The J gene is TRBJ2-1, the V gene TRBV20-1; D unresolved. The V gene lost 3 bases and the J gene lost 12 bases, with 12 bases spanning the gap. Germline CDR1 reads DFQATT; CDR2 reads SNEGSKA (reference sequence). CDR3 length equals 11 residues. The CDR3 DNA follows: TGCAGTGCTAGTATGGAGCAAGTGCAGTTCTTC. Protein: CSASMEQVQFF.

The gene calls are TRBV7-9 and TRBJ2-7; perhaps TRBD1 as D (5 bases). V gave up 3 bases and J gave up 3 bases, with 9 bases separating them. This CDR3 spans 13 amino acids. Germline values: CDR1 SEHNR, CDR2 FQNEAQ (reference sequence). The CDR3 is CASSFAQGYEQYF. CDR3 DNA sequence: TGTGCCAGCAGCTTCGCTCAGGGCTACGAGCAGTACTTC.

This clonotype has only a few counts. J is TRBJ2-1 and V is TRBV6-6; 9 bases agree with TRBD2. There are 16 residues in the CDR3. From germline, CDR1 is MNHNY and CDR2 SVGAGI (reference sequence). After removal of 6 bases from V and 2 bases from J, the junction contained 8 bases not matched to a gene. The CDR3 region has the DNA TGTGCCAGCAGCCACGCGGGGGGGGCCCCCTACAATGAGCAGTTCTTC. Protein sequence: CASSHAGGAPYNEQFF.

The chain joins TRBV12-5 to TRBJ2-1; 9 nucleotides line up with TRBD2. V gave up 4 bases and J gave up 6 bases; unmatched junction bases: 10. Germline V lookup: CDR1 LGHNT, CDR2 FRNRAP. CDR3 size: 16 residues. CDR3 nucleotides: TGTGCTAGTGGTTCCATATCTAGCGGGGACGGCAATGAGCAGTTCTTC. Its translation is CASGSISSGDGNEQFF.

J is TRBJ2-5 and V is TRBV28, with 8 nucleotides matching TRBD2. From germline, CDR1 is MDHEN and CDR2 SYDVKM. This CDR3 spans 13 amino acids. V shed 3 bases and J 9 bases; nucleotides not matched to a gene: 6. The DNA for the CDR3 is TGTGCCAGCAGTTTGCCTAGCGGGTTGGCCCAGTACTTC. It translates to CASSLPSGLAQYF. The full variable domain, its missing parts supplied by reference TRBV28 and TRBJ2-5, is DVKVTQSSRYLVKRTGEKVFLECVQDMDHENMFWYRQDPGLGLRLIYFSYDVKMKEKGDIPEGYSVSREKKERFSLILESASTNQTSMYLCASSLPSGLAQYFGPGTRLLVL.

This chain uses TRBV4-3 with TRBJ1-5; TRBD1 might be the D (5 bases). Trimming stripped 3 bases from V and 6 bases from J, with 15 bases between. The CDR3 has 15 residues. From germline, CDR1 is LGHNA and CDR2 YSLEER. In DNA form, the CDR3 reads TGCGCCAGCAGCCAGGATCAGGGTAGGGGTCAGCCCCAGCATTTT. The encoded protein is CASSQDQGRGQPQHF.

This clonotype was recorded a few times. This chain uses TRBV15 with TRBJ2-4, with 10 bases identical to TRBD1. From germline, CDR1 is LNHNV and CDR2 YYDKDF (reference sequence). Unmatched junction bases numbered 3, after V lost 1 base and J lost 0 bases. The CDR3 is made up of 17 amino acids. In nucleotides, the CDR3 is TGTGCCACCAGCAGAGGCCGGGACAGGGGAGCCAAAAACATTCAGTACTTC. Amino acid sequence: CATSRGRDRGAKNIQYF.

This clonotype was seen once. DNA for the CDR3: TGTGCCAGCAGTTTAGGTTCAGAGGCCGGGGAGCTGTTTTTT. Translating gives CASSLGSEAGELFF. The genes are TRBV27 and TRBJ2-2; D remains unclear. The CDR3 loop spans 14 amino acids. The V and J ends lost 2 bases and 6 bases respectively, with 10 bases between them. CDR1 MNHEY and CDR2 SMNVEV come from the germline V gene (reference sequence).

As for this clonotype: Germline and junction disagree at one end, which may indicate a read error. This chain connects TRBV4-3 to TRBJ2-3; D might be TRBD1 (5 bases). In germline, CDR1 is LGHNA, CDR2 YSLEER. The CDR3 covers 15 residues. CDR3 sequence reads: CASSQAEFETATQYF. CDR3 nucleotides: TGCGCCAGCAGCCAAGCTGAATTTGAGACAGCTACGCAGTATTTT.